This TCR beta chain was identified during a study of patients and donors after allogeneic stem cell transplantation. Per the germline V gene, CDR1 is SQVTM and CDR2 is ANQGSEA. The V end lost 6 bases, the J end lost 0 bases, and 11 bases lay between the germline ends. The CDR3 consists of 13 residues. MiXCR, run by TCRdb on the RT-PCR reads, gives a single entry per CDR3 protein. Among over 400,000 distinct CDR3 sequences listed, approximately 16% were seen once. This TCR derives from a human donor who was either an allogeneic HSCT recipient or a stem cell or donor lymphocyte infusion donor (not recorded which). It is not recorded whose cells these are; they may come from a transplant donor. The V call is TRBV29-1, the J call TRBJ1-1; tentative D call: TRBD1 (5 bases). Sequences were obtained from blood, either unsorted or a sorted T cell fraction (not recorded which). DNA of the CDR3: TGCAGCGTCCACAGGAGGATGAACACTGAAGCTTTCTTT. Translating gives CSVHRRMNTEAFF.